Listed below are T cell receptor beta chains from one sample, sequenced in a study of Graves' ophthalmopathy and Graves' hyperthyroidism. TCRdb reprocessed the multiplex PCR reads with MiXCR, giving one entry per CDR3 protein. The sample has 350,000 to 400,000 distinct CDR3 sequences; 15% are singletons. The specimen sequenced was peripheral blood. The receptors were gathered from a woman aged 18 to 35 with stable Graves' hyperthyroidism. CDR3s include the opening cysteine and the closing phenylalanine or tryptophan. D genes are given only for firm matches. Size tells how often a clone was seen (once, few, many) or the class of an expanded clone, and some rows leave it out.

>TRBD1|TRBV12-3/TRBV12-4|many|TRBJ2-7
CASSGGTGLDEQYF
TGTGCCAGCAGCGGCGGGACAGGGTTGGACGAGCAGTACTTC
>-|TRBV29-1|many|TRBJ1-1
CSVVGPRAFF
TGCAGCGTTGTGGGGCCGAGGGCTTTCTTT
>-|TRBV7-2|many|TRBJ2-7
CASSPSGLRGVWYF
TGTGCCAGCAGCCCCTCCGGACTAAGGGGGGTGTGGTACTTC
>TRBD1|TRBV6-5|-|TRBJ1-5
CASSLQGARETQHF
TGTGCCAGCAGTCTACAGGGGGCACGAGAGACCCAGCATTTT
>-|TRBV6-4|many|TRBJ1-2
CASNLREGSGTNYGYTF
TGTGCCAGCAACCTCAGGGAAGGTTCGGGCACTAACTATGGCTACACCTTC
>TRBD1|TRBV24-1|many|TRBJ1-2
CATSDTDRGNYGYTF
TGTGCCACCAGTGACACGGACAGGGGGAACTATGGCTACACCTTC
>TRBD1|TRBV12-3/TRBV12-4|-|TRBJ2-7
CASRGSGTGTYEQYF
TGTGCCAGCAGGGGGTCAGGGACAGGGACCTACGAGCAGTACTTC
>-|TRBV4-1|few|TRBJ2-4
CASSQEEKGSFKNIQYF
TGCGCCAGCAGCCAAGAGGAAAAGGGTAGCTTCAAAAACATTCAGTACTTC
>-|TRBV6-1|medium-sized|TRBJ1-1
CASSPGVWTEAFF
TGTGCCAGCAGTCCCGGAGTATGGACTGAAGCTTTCTTT
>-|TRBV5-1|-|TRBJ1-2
CASSPTPSFLDGCTF
TGCGCCAGCAGCCCAACTCCCAGCTTTTTGGATGGCTGCACCTTC
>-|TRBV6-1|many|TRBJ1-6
CASRPPGSPLHF
TGTGCCAGCAGGCCCCCGGGGTCACCCCTCCACTTT
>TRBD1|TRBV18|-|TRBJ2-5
CASSAGTGGIGGNQETQYF
TGTGCCAGCTCAGCCGGGACAGGGGGCATAGGAGGTAACCAAGAGACCCAGTACTTC
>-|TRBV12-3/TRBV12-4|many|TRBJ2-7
CASSLFAGTYEQYF
TGTGCCAGCAGTTTATTTGCAGGTACCTACGAGCAGTACTTC
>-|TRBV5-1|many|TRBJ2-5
CASSLGYRGEETQYF
TGCGCCAGCAGCTTGGGATATCGGGGAGAGGAGACCCAGTACTTC
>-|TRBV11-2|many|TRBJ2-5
CASSLDTGRETQYF
TGTGCCAGCAGCTTAGACACGGGACGGGAGACCCAGTACTTC
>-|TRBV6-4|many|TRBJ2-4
CARERGEEGNIQYF
TGTGCCAGAGAAAGAGGGGAGGAGGGAAACATTCAGTACTTC
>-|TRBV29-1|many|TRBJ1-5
CSVEDSRNQAQHF
TGCAGCGTTGAGGACAGTCGCAATCAGGCCCAGCATTTT
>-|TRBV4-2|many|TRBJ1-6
CASSQGELSPLHF
TGTGCCAGCAGCCAAGGGGAGCTATCACCCCTCCACTTT
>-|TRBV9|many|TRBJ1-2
CASSGSPFGYTF
TGTGCCAGCAGCGGCTCTCCCTTTGGCTACACCTTC
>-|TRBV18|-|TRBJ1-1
CASSPLDMNTEAFF
TGTGCCAGCTCACCATTGGACATGAACACTGAAGCTTTCTTT
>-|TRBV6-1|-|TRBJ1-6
CASSIPLMMGGAISSPLHF
TGTGCCAGCAGTATCCCCCTCATGATGGGGGGAGCGATAAGTTCACCCCTCCACTTT
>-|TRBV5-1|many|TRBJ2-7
CASSASGASYEQYF
TGCGCCAGCAGCGCATCGGGAGCTTCCTACGAGCAGTACTTC
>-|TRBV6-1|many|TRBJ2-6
CASSEGGGAGANVLTF
TGTGCCAGCAGTGAGGGTGGTGGGGCTGGGGCCAACGTCCTGACTTTC
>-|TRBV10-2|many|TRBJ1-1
CASSAQGPGAGEAFF
TGCGCCAGCAGTGCGCAGGGGCCTGGGGCAGGTGAAGCTTTCTTT
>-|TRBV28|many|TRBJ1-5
CASTTGGGNQPQHF
TGTGCCAGCACCACTGGGGGCGGCAATCAGCCCCAGCATTTT
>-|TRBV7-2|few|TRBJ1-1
CASSLAPGGRDTEAFF
TGTGCCAGCAGCTTAGCACCGGGGGGGAGGGACACTGAAGCTTTCTTT
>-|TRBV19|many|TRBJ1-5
CASSPREGPRNQPQHF
TGTGCCAGTAGTCCGAGGGAGGGGCCACGCAATCAGCCCCAGCATTTT
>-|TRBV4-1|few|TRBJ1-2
CASSQQVQNYGYTF
TGCGCCAGCAGCCAACAGGTTCAGAACTATGGCTACACCTTC
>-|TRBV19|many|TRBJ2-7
CASTRTRSTYEQYF
TGTGCCAGTACCCGGACAAGGTCGACCTACGAGCAGTACTTC
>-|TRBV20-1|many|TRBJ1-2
CSARYRTNYGYTF
TGCAGTGCCCGTTATCGAACGAACTATGGCTACACCTTC
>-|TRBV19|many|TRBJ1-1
CASKKGFAYTEAFF
TGTGCCAGTAAAAAGGGTTTCGCGTACACTGAAGCTTTCTTT
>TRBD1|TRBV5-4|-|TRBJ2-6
CASSLYSGTASSGANVLTF
TGTGCCAGCAGCTTGTACTCCGGGACAGCCTCCTCTGGGGCCAACGTCCTGACTTTC
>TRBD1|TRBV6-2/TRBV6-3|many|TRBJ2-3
CASSYRGQGILGTDTQYF
TGTGCCAGCAGTTACCGGGGACAGGGTATTTTGGGTACAGATACGCAGTATTTT
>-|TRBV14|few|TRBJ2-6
CASSQVGGGANVLTF
TGTGCCAGCAGCCAAGTGGGGGGTGGGGCCAACGTCCTGACTTTC
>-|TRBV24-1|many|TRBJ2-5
CATSVGGETQYF
TGTGCCACCAGTGTGGGGGGTGAGACCCAGTACTTC
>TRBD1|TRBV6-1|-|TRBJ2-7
CASSRDRGGAYEQYF
TGTGCCAGCAGCCGAGACAGGGGTGGGGCCTACGAGCAGTACTTC
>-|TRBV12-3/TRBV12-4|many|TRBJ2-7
CASSFGGLYEQYF
TGTGCCAGCAGTTTCGGCGGACTCTACGAGCAGTACTTC
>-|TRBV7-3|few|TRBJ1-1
CASSLTRNIEAFF
TGTGCCAGCAGCTTAACTAGGAACATTGAAGCTTTCTTT
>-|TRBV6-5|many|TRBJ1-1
CASSGLTEAFF
TGTGCCAGCAGCGGGTTGACTGAAGCTTTCTTT
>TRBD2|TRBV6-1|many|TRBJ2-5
CASSEARFGGGGETQYF
TGTGCCAGCAGTGAAGCCCGCTTTGGCGGGGGGGGAGAGACCCAGTACTTC
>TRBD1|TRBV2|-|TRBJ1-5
CASSYWTGAYNQPQHF
TGTGCCAGCAGTTATTGGACAGGGGCTTACAATCAGCCCCAGCATTTT
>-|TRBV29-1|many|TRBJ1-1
CSVTSQPNTEAFF
TGCAGCGTTACCTCCCAGCCGAACACTGAAGCTTTCTTT
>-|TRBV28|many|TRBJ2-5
CASSSGGPGETQYF
TGTGCCAGCAGTTCCGGCGGGCCGGGGGAGACCCAGTACTTC